Listed below are T cell receptor beta chains from one sample, sequenced in a study of control samples from healthy donors and cancer patients. TCRdb keeps only in-frame clones here, not all; method: immunoSEQ multiplex PCR. The table includes some 64,000 clones, over 75% detected once. The sequenced material came from PBMCs. These receptors all come from a woman aged 50 to 65 with colorectal cancer. CDR3s include the opening cysteine and the closing phenylalanine or tryptophan. The D gene is left open where the match is weak. Clone size is given for some rows only: seen once, a few or many times, or a class if the clone is expanded.

v_gene	d_gene	abundance	j_gene	CDR3nt	CDR3aa
TRBV14	NA	NA	TRBJ1-1	TGTGCCAGCAGCCAATACACTGAAGCTTTCTTT	CASSQYTEAFF
TRBV30	TRBD2	NA	TRBJ2-3	TGTGCCTGGAGGGGGACTAGCGGAAGCACAGATACGCAGTATTTT	CAWRGTSGSTDTQYF
TRBV19	NA	once	TRBJ2-5	TGTGCCAGTAGTATCTCCTGGTCAGAGACCCAGTACTTC	CASSISWSETQYF
TRBV5-5	NA	NA	TRBJ1-6	TGTGCCAGCAGCTTGGGGGGTTTCAATTCACCCCTCCACTTT	CASSLGGFNSPLHF
TRBV10-3	NA	NA	TRBJ1-1	TGTGCCATCGGATCCACAGGGAACACTGAAGCTTTCTTT	CAIGSTGNTEAFF
TRBV5-1	TRBD2	NA	TRBJ2-3	TGCGCCAGCAGCTTAGCCGGACTAGGGGCGGATACGCAGTATTTT	CASSLAGLGADTQYF
TRBV19	TRBD1	NA	TRBJ2-3	TGTGCCAGTAGTATAGATTTCCGGACAGGGGGCGCAGATACGCAGTATTTT	CASSIDFRTGGADTQYF
TRBV28	TRBD1	NA	TRBJ2-7	TGTGCCAGCGCCGCCGGGGACAGGGAAACCGAGCAGTACTTC	CASAAGDRETEQYF
TRBV27	NA	NA	TRBJ1-1	TGTGCCAGCAGGCAGGGACTCTACACTGAAGCTTTCTTT	CASRQGLYTEAFF
TRBV11-2	TRBD1	NA	TRBJ2-7	TGTGCCAGCAACTCGGGACAGGGAGGGTACGAGCAGTACTTC	CASNSGQGGYEQYF
TRBV7-9	NA	NA	TRBJ2-7	TGTGCCAGCAGCCTCAGTGGGGGCTACGAGCAGTACTTC	CASSLSGGYEQYF
TRBV4-2	TRBD1	once	TRBJ1-1	TGTGCCAGCAGCCAAGGACAGGGCCTCACTGAAGCTTTCTTT	CASSQGQGLTEAFF
TRBV5-5	TRBD2	NA	TRBJ2-3	TGTGCCAGCAGCTTGGTACTAGCGGGGGCCTCTGATACGCAGTATTTT	CASSLVLAGASDTQYF
TRBV30	TRBD1	once	TRBJ2-7	TGTGCCTGGAGCACTGCTCCGGGACAGGGCTCCTACGAGCAGTACTTC	CAWSTAPGQGSYEQYF
TRBV4-2	TRBD2	once	TRBJ2-7	TGTGCCAGCAGCCAAGCAACTAGCGGGTCCTACGAGCAGTACTTC	CASSQATSGSYEQYF
TRBV27	NA	NA	TRBJ1-1	TGTGCCAGCAGTTTATCCCCTGGAGGGGGGCATGAAGCTTTCTTT	CASSLSPGGGHEAFF
TRBV9	NA	NA	TRBJ2-7	TGTGCCAGCAGCGAGGGGGGGCAATTCTACGAGCAGTACTTC	CASSEGGQFYEQYF
TRBV19	NA	NA	TRBJ1-2	TGTGCCAGTAGTATCCAGGCAGACAATGGCTACACCTTC	CASSIQADNGYTF
TRBV10-3	TRBD2	once	TRBJ2-2	TGTGCCATCAGTGAGCAGAACCCCCTAGCGGGCGAAGGGGAGCTGTTTTTT	CAISEQNPLAGEGELFF
TRBV13	NA	NA	TRBJ2-7	TGTGCCAGCAGCTCGCGGGCCTACGAGCAGTACTTC	CASSSRAYEQYF
TRBV6-5	NA	NA	TRBJ1-2	TGTGCCAGCAGTTACCGGCCAGGGGAAGGCTACACCTTC	CASSYRPGEGYTF
TRBV2	TRBD1	NA	TRBJ2-1	TGTGCCAGCAGTGAAGCGGGACAGGGTGAGGATGAGCAGTTCTTC	CASSEAGQGEDEQFF
TRBV7-2	TRBD2	NA	TRBJ2-3	TGTGCCAGCAGCTTAGATGGACTAGCGGGTCGCACAGATACGCAGTATTTT	CASSLDGLAGRTDTQYF
TRBV7-3	TRBD2	once	TRBJ2-1	TGTGCCAGCAGCCCGAGCGGGGGGGCCGGCTACAATGAGCAGTTCTTC	CASSPSGGAGYNEQFF
TRBV7-9	TRBD1	NA	TRBJ1-3	TGTGCCAGCAGCTCAGTTTTGGACAGGCCCTCTGGAAACACCATATATTTT	CASSSVLDRPSGNTIYF
TRBV27	TRBD1	NA	TRBJ1-4	TGTGCCAGCTCACAGGGGGGGGGCCTAGCAACTAATGAAAAACTGTTTTTT	CASSQGGGLATNEKLFF
TRBV15	TRBD2	NA	TRBJ2-5	TGTGCCACCAGCAGAGTAGCGGGAGGGACTCAAGAGACCCAGTACTTC	CATSRVAGGTQETQYF
TRBV5-1	NA	NA	TRBJ2-7	TGCGCCAGCAGCTTCGGGATCTCTTCCTACGAGCAGTACTTC	CASSFGISSYEQYF
TRBV10-3	TRBD1	once	TRBJ2-3	TGTGCCATCAGTGAACCGGGACAGGTCAAAGGTACGCAGTATTTT	CAISEPGQVKGTQYF